Below, 20 T cell receptor beta chains from the same sample are listed, as sequenced in a study of blood T cell repertoires in COVID-19. The protocol was immunoSEQ multiplex PCR, while the TCRdb copy is restricted to in-frame clones and leaves out a portion. The sample carries around 180,000 clones, 70% to 90% recorded once. What was sequenced was peripheral blood. These receptors came from a person aged 65 to 85 with COVID-19, enrolled during active disease.

The gene calls are TRBV6-5 and TRBJ2-5; 8 nucleotides line up with TRBD1. The CDR3 runs to 15 residues. With 6 bases clipped from V and 5 bases from J, the junction kept 11 bases outside the gene matches. Germline loops: CDR1 MNHEY, CDR2 SVGAGI. CDR3 sequence (DNA): TGTGCCAGCAGGGGGGACAGGAGCCTGCAGGAGACCCAGTACTTC. Protein product: CASRGDRSLQETQYF.

This clone appeared once. J is TRBJ2-1 and V is TRBV10-2; 9 nucleotides agree with TRBD2. V was pared by 0 bases and J by 6 bases, with 3 bases of the junction left unmatched. Germline-derived CDR1 and CDR2 are WSHSY and SAAADI. The CDR3 totals 15 residues. CDR3 coding DNA: TGCGCCAGCAGTGAGTCGCGGGGGGGCCTCAATGAGCAGTTCTTC. This encodes CASSESRGGLNEQFF.

The V gene is TRBV6-5, the J gene TRBJ2-2; unclear D gene. The germline CDR1 and CDR2 sequences are MNHEY and SVGAGI. This CDR3 spans 13 amino acids. The CDR3 reads CAALSPGTGELFF. The CDR3, as DNA: TGTGCAGCCCTGAGTCCCGGCACCGGGGAGCTGTTTTTT.

The CDR3 region has the DNA TGTGCCAGTAGTGTGCAGGACTACCAGATGAACACTGAAGCTTTCTTT. Translating it yields CASSVQDYQMNTEAFF. The V and J genes are TRBV19 and TRBJ1-1; no reliable D call. CDR1 and CDR2 from the germline V gene are LNHDA and SQIVND (reference sequence). Trimming took 5 bases from V and 0 from J, leaving 16 bases between them. The CDR3 has 16 residues.

This clone was recorded once. The rearrangement links TRBV7-9 to TRBJ2-7, with a weak D call TRBD1 (5 bases). Looked up from germline, CDR1 is SEHNR and CDR2 is FQNEAQ (reference sequence). This CDR3 has 17 residues. V lost 5 bases to trimming and J lost 2 bases, with 22 bases between them. This CDR3 is CASSKLGLVGQPYEQYF. The CDR3 nucleotides read TGTGCCAGCAGCAAGCTGGGGCTAGTTGGACAACCCTACGAGCAGTACTTC.

The chain joins TRBV9 to TRBJ2-2, with D perhaps TRBD1 (6 bases). The V and J ends lost 0 bases and 5 bases respectively, with 11 bases between them. The CDR3 contains 15 residues. Germline assignment: CDR1 SGDLS and CDR2 YYNGEE. The CDR3 loop is CASSVVQGTTGELFF. In DNA form, the CDR3 reads TGTGCCAGCAGCGTAGTACAGGGTACAACCGGGGAGCTGTTTTTT.

V is TRBV23-1 and J is TRBJ2-3; 8 nucleotides match TRBD1. TRBV23-1 is sorted into the ORF group, with uncertain function. The CDR3 runs 21 residues. The V gene end was trimmed by 2 bases and the J gene end by 3 bases; junction bases not matched to a gene: 22. CDR3 residues: CASSQRGRIKDRGSGTDTQYF. DNA of the CDR3: TGCGCCAGCAGTCAACGGGGCAGGATAAAAGACAGGGGAAGTGGGACAGATACGCAGTATTTT.

The rearrangement joins TRBV5-1 to TRBJ2-2, with D unresolved. Germline-derived CDR1 and CDR2 are SGHRS and YFSETQ. The V end was cut by 0 bases, the J end by 0 bases, with 3 bases between. The CDR3 is 14 amino acids. The CDR3 DNA is TGCGCCAGCAGCTTGGCGTCGAACACCGGGGAGCTGTTTTTT. It encodes CASSLASNTGELFF. The whole variable domain, filled in from reference TRBV5-1 and TRBJ2-2, reads KAGVTQTPRYLIKTRGQQVTLSCSPISGHRSVSWYQQTPGQGLQFLFEYFSETQRNKGNFPGRFSGRQFSNSRSEMNVSTLELGDSALYLCASSLASNTGELFFGEGSRLTVL.

The rearrangement uses TRBV28 and TRBJ2-7; 8 bases match TRBD1. This CDR3 is 14 amino acids long. Germline V lookup: CDR1 MDHEN, CDR2 SYDVKM. V was clipped by 5 bases and J by 2 bases; unmatched bases: 5. The CDR3 DNA sequence: TGTGCCAGCAGTGAAACAGGGGGGCCCTACGAGCAGTACTTC. It codes for CASSETGGPYEQYF.

The chain links TRBV6-5 to TRBJ2-1; 9 bases fit TRBD1. V dropped 6 bases and J dropped 12; count of bases not matched to a gene: 12. The CDR3 has 14 amino acids. Germline V gene sequence: CDR1 MNHEY, CDR2 SVGAGI. In DNA form, the CDR3 reads TGTGCCAGCAGACAGACAGGGGGTATATCTGCGCAGTTCTTC. Translated, it gives CASRQTGGISAQFF.

The CDR3 protein is CATSREQLNTEAFF. CDR3 sequence (DNA): TGTGCCACCAGCAGAGAACAGCTAAACACTGAAGCTTTCTTT. The J gene is TRBJ1-1, the V gene TRBV15; D ambiguous. The length of the CDR3 is 14 residues. The ends were cut back, 0 bases at V and 2 bases at J, with 7 bases in the middle. Germline assignment: CDR1 LNHNV and CDR2 YYDKDF (reference sequence).

This rearrangement joins TRBV23-1 to TRBJ2-3; 8 bases are a match to TRBD1. TRBV23-1 falls under the ORF class, with uncertain function. The CDR3 extends over 17 amino acids. Losses at the gene ends were 0 bases for V and 2 bases for J; bases not matched to a gene: 7. The CDR3 nucleotides are TGCGCCAGCAGTCAATCGATGCAGGGGGCGCACACAGATACGCAGTATTTT. Protein sequence: CASSQSMQGAHTDTQYF.

The chain uses TRBV28 and TRBJ2-3, with 10 bases lining up with TRBD2. This CDR3 contains 16 residues. Trimming cost V 5 bases and J 3 bases; bases outside gene matches: 8. The germline CDR1 and CDR2 sequences are MDHEN and SYDVKM. The CDR3 DNA reads as TGTGCCAGCAGTGCCCCTAGCGGGAGTGCGACAGATACGCAGTATTTT. It encodes CASSAPSGSATDTQYF.

This clone was picked up a small number of times. The genes are TRBV9 and TRBJ2-3, with 9 bases lining up with TRBD2. The CDR3 runs 16 residues. Germline loops: CDR1 SGDLS, CDR2 YYNGEE. The junction had 9 bases not matched to a gene; V was cut back by 2 bases and J by 5 bases. The CDR3 loop is CASSVLGGGAVDTQYF. For the CDR3, the DNA is TGTGCCAGCAGCGTGCTGGGCGGGGGGGCAGTAGATACGCAGTATTTT.

The chain couples TRBV5-4 to TRBJ2-3; 8 nucleotides line up with TRBD2. The CDR3 loop spans 15 amino acids. Germline V gene data show CDR1 as SGHNT and CDR2 as YYREEE (reference sequence). The V segment lost 4 bases and the J segment 6 bases; nucleotides outside the gene matches: 10. CDR3 bases: TGTGCCAGCAGCGCTGCCCGGGGGGGCAAGGATACGCAGTATTTT. Translating gives CASSAARGGKDTQYF.

The chain joins TRBV6-5 to TRBJ1-1, with D maybe TRBD1 (5 bases). Germline CDR1 is MNHEY and CDR2 is SVGAGI. The ends were cut back, 2 bases at V and 0 bases at J, with 10 bases in the middle. The CDR3 extends over 15 amino acids. CDR3 region: CASSYTGGLNTEAFF. CDR3 in DNA: TGTGCCAGCAGTTACACGGGGGGTTTGAACACTGAAGCTTTCTTT.

The V and J genes are TRBV6-5 and TRBJ1-3; TRBD1 matches 7 bases. J gave up 0 bases and V 9 bases, and 8 bases lay outside the gene matches. CDR1 is MNHEY and CDR2 is SVGAGI in the germline V gene. The CDR3 is 15 amino acids. The CDR3 loop is CASTPGQPSGNTIYF. The CDR3 region has the DNA TGTGCCAGTACCCCGGGACAGCCCTCTGGAAACACCATATATTTT.

The V gene is TRBV9, the J gene TRBJ1-1; TRBD1 matches 10 bases. Germline trimming cut 3 bases from V and 1 base from J; bases unmatched to any gene: 6. The CDR3 contains 16 residues. Germline V lookup: CDR1 SGDLS, CDR2 YYNGEE. CDR3 loop: CASSADRGPWNTEAFF. The CDR3 bases are TGTGCCAGCAGCGCCGACAGGGGGCCATGGAACACTGAAGCTTTCTTT.

This sequence joins TRBV7-2 and TRBJ1-2; TRBD1 agrees at 7 bases. Germline trimming cut 1 base from V and 10 bases from J; bases unmatched to any gene: 9. The CDR3 is 14 amino acids. From germline, CDR1 is SGHTA and CDR2 FQGNSA. CDR3 nucleotide sequence: TGTGCCAGCAGCTTAGATGTAGGGGGCGCATACTACACCTTC. The encoded protein is CASSLDVGGAYYTF.

Here the CDR3 reads CAWSRGGRVAGYYYEQYF. The CDR3 DNA is TGTGCCTGGAGTCGCGGGGGCAGGGTAGCGGGGTACTACTACGAGCAGTACTTC. This rearrangement joins TRBV30 to TRBJ2-7, with TRBD2 identical over 8 bases. Germline V lookup: CDR1 GTSNPN, CDR2 SVGIG (reference sequence). This CDR3 spans 18 amino acids. Trimming cost V 2 bases and J 3 bases; bases outside gene matches: 18.